Each of the 26 T cell receptor beta chains below was sequenced from the same sample in a study of T cells expressing NK-cell markers. From its re-call of the 5' RACE reads, TCRdb lists each CDR3 protein once, without DNA. Its table records 350,000 to 400,000 distinct CDR3 sequences. The sequenced sample was blood T cells: a sorted CD56 or NKG2C T cell subset, CD4+ or CD8+ T cells, or bulk PBMC T cells (not recorded which). The origin of the receptors is a woman between 45 and 65 years old in good health.

The chain links TRBV6-5 to TRBJ2-5; TCRdb picks TRBD2, but there is no DNA to check that call. CDR1 and CDR2 from the germline V gene are MNHEY and SVGAGI. The CDR3 contains 15 residues. The CDR3 sequence: CASSWRTSGQETQYF.

V gene TRBV12-3 or TRBV12-4 combines with J gene TRBJ1-6; TCRdb proposes TRBD1, but this gene call is untestable without DNA. There are 14 residues in the CDR3. The CDR3 spells CASSFGGKNSPLHF.

The chain has TRBV19 and TRBJ2-2; TCRdb indicates TRBD2, and absent DNA this call remains unverified. This CDR3 has 18 residues. Germline CDR1 and CDR2: LNHDA and SQIVND (reference sequence). CDR3: CASSIPLTSGSNTGELFF. Full variable domain (outside the CDR3, taken from reference TRBV19 and TRBJ2-2): DGGITQSPKYLFRKEGQNVTLSCEQNLNHDAMYWYRQDPGQGLRLIYYSQIVNDFQKGDIAEGYSVSREKKESFPLTVTSAQKNPTAFYLCASSIPLTSGSNTGELFFGEGSRLTVL.

The chain couples TRBV27 to TRBJ2-7; TCRdb proposes TRBD2, but this gene call is untestable without DNA. The germline CDR1 and CDR2 sequences are MNHEY and SMNVEV (reference sequence). This CDR3 region has 16 residues. CDR3 sequence: CASRPNPGLGLPEQYF.

The V gene is TRBV6-5, the J gene TRBJ1-2; TCRdb's D gene call, TRBD1, goes unchecked for lack of DNA. CDR3 length: 13 amino acids. Germline loops: CDR1 MNHEY, CDR2 SVGAGI. CDR3 region: CASSYTRGNAYTF.

The chain recombines TRBV5-1 with TRBJ2-7. This CDR3 contains 13 residues. Germline lookup yields CDR1 SGHRS and CDR2 YFSETQ. This CDR3 reads CASSLADGYEQYF.

The chain uses TRBV29-1 and TRBJ2-3; TCRdb selects TRBD2, and the lack of DNA leaves this call unchecked. Germline values: CDR1 SQVTM, CDR2 ANQGSEA. CDR3 length: 17 amino acids. CDR3 in amino acids: CSVQRALAALSTDTQYF.

The genes are TRBV6-1 and TRBJ1-1. This CDR3 is built from 13 residues. Germline CDR1 reads MNHNS; CDR2 reads SASEGT. The chain's CDR3 is CASSDWTIPWAFF.

The chain uses TRBV4-1 and TRBJ1-5; TCRdb outputs TRBD1, but without DNA this stays unchecked. From germline, CDR1 is MGHRA and CDR2 YSYEKL. The CDR3 totals 15 residues. This CDR3 reads CASSQRDISNQPQHF.

The CDR3: CAWSALDRSYEQYF. The chain combines TRBV30 with TRBJ2-7. There are 14 residues in the CDR3. The germline V gene encodes CDR1 GTSNPN and CDR2 SVGIG (reference sequence).

V usage is TRBV15 and J usage is TRBJ2-7. This CDR3 contains 13 residues. CDR1 and CDR2 (germline): LNHNV, YYDKDF (reference sequence). CDR3 sequence: CATSSKQNYEQYF.

The chain employs TRBV6-2 or TRBV6-3 and TRBJ2-7; lacking DNA, the TRBD1 call made by TCRdb goes unchecked. Germline CDR1 is MNHEY and CDR2 is SVGEGT. The CDR3 covers 14 residues. CDR3 sequence: CASSLSTGKPEQYF.

The chain recombines TRBV15 with TRBJ2-1; TCRdb lists TRBD2, though no DNA is available to test this call. Germline V gene sequence: CDR1 LNHNV, CDR2 YYDKDF (reference sequence). The CDR3 contains 13 residues. CDR3 sequence: CATSRVLGNEQFF. The variable domain in full, with the rest retrieved from reference TRBV15 and TRBJ2-1, is DAMVIQNPRYQVTQFGKPVTLSCSQTLNHNVMYWYQQKSSQAPKLLFHYYDKDFNNEADTPDNFQSRRPNTSFCFLDIRSPGLGDTAMYLCATSRVLGNEQFFGPGTRLTVL.

The chain is built from TRBV5-1 and TRBJ1-2. CDR3 length: 12 residues. Looked up from germline, CDR1 is SGHRS and CDR2 is YFSETQ. The CDR3: CASSLSAAGYTF.

The CDR3 region is CASSSEVGTSTDTQYF. The chain carries TRBV11-2 and TRBJ2-3; the D call of TRBD1 rests on TCRdb alone, since no DNA is present to check it. CDR1 SGHAT and CDR2 FQNNGV come from the germline V gene. The CDR3 spans 16 residues.

The gene calls are TRBV24-1 and TRBJ2-5; TCRdb gives TRBD1 as the D gene, but with no DNA this cannot be confirmed. Germline values: CDR1 KGHDR, CDR2 SFDVKD. The CDR3 contains 15 residues. CDR3 protein: CATSDRDGPQETQYF.

The chain has TRBV7-6 and TRBJ2-1. CDR3 length: 13 amino acids. Per the germline V gene, CDR1 is SGHVS and CDR2 is FNYEAQ. The CDR3 here is CASSPFGYNEQFF.

This chain links TRBV27 with TRBJ2-1. CDR1 is MNHEY, CDR2 SMNVEV, per germline (reference sequence). CDR3 size: 16 residues. CDR3 protein: CASSLFAKSSYNEQFF.

The genes are TRBV5-1 and TRBJ2-1; TCRdb designates TRBD2, a call that cannot be tested without DNA. Germline CDR1 SGHRS, CDR2 YFSETQ. The CDR3 is 15 residues long. CDR3: CASSQGRGAYNEQFF.

This CDR3 is CASGDRNTEAFF. This chain uses TRBV11-2 with TRBJ1-1. The CDR3 contains 12 residues. CDR1 and CDR2 from the germline V gene are SGHAT and FQNNGV.

V is TRBV3-1 and J is TRBJ2-1; TCRdb's D gene call, TRBD2, goes unchecked for lack of DNA. Per the germline V gene, CDR1 is LGHDT and CDR2 is YNNKEL (reference sequence). The CDR3 is made up of 14 amino acids. This CDR3 reads CASSLRTSGSEQFF.

The chain is built from TRBV27 and TRBJ2-2; absent DNA, TCRdb's TRBD1 call cannot be checked. This CDR3 has 16 amino acids. Germline V lookup: CDR1 MNHEY, CDR2 SMNVEV (reference sequence). The CDR3 is CASSTFLGQGPRELFF.

The chain employs TRBV3-1 and TRBJ2-1; the D call from TCRdb, TRBD2, cannot be confirmed without DNA. Germline CDR1 LGHDT, CDR2 YNNKEL (reference sequence). This CDR3 has 15 residues. CDR3 region: CASNWAGGSAGEQFF.

The gene calls are TRBV10-2 and TRBJ2-7. The CDR3 consists of 11 residues. CDR1 WSHSY and CDR2 SAAADI come from the germline V gene. The CDR3 loop is CASLESYEQYF.

CDR3 sequence: CSAVGEQETDTQYF. The chain is built from TRBV20-1 and TRBJ2-3. Germline V lookup: CDR1 DFQATT, CDR2 SNEGSKA (reference sequence). The CDR3 is 14 amino acids.

V and J are TRBV5-5 and TRBJ2-1. Germline V CDR1 and CDR2: SGHKS, YYEKEE (reference sequence). The CDR3 length is 14 residues. CDR3 residues: CASSDGSSYNEQFF. Together with reference TRBV5-5 and TRBJ2-1, the CDR3 gives the full variable domain: DAGVTQSPTHLIKTRGQQVTLRCSPISGHKSVSWYQQVLGQGPQFIFQYYEKEERGRGNFPDRFSARQFPNYSSELNVNALLLGDSALYLCASSDGSSYNEQFFGPGTRLTVL.